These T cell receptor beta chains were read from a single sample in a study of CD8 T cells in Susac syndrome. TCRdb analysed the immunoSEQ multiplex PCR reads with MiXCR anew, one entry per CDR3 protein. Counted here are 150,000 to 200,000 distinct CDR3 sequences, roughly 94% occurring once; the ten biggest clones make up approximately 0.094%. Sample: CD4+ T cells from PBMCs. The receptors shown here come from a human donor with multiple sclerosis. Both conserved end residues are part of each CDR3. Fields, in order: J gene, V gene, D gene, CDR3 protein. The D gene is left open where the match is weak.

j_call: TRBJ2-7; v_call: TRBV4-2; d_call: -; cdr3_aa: CASSQDYKTTTGYEQYF
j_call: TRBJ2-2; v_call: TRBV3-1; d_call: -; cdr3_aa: CASSHSKLVTGELFF
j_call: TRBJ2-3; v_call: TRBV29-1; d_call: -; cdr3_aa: CSVRRGTGTDTQYF
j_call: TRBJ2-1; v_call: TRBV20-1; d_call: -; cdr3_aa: CSASNRGSSYNEQFF
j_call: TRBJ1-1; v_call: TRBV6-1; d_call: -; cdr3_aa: CASSRDTTEAFF
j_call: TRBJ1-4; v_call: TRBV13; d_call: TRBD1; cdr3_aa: CASSSWGTAATNEKLFF
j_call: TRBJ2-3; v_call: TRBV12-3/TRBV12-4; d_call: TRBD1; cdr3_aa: CASSWDRPDTQYF
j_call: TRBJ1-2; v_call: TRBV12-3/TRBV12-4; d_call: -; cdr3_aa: CASSFLRGGYTF
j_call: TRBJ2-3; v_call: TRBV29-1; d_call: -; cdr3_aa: CSVEDGSTDTQYF
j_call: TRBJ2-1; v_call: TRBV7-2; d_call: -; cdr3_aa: CASTSQPANNEQFF
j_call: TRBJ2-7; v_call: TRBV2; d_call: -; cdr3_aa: CASRGPDEQYF
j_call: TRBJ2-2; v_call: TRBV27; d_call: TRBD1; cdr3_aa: CASSFRTGRAGELFF
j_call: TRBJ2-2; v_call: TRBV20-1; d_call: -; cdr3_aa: CSASRADTGELFF
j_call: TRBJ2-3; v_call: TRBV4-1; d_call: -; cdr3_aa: CASSQDWLASSTDTQYF
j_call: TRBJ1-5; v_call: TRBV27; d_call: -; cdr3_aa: CASSPRGNQPQHF